Shown below are 30 T cell receptor beta chains from a single sample sequenced in a study of cytomegalovirus exposure and HLA in healthy donors. Amplification used 60 Vbeta primers and 13 Jbeta primers. Profiled with immunoSEQ multiplex PCR; TCRdb holds only in-frame clones, not every one. This sample has 75,000 to 95,000 clones, with around 80% found just once. Sequencing used PBMCs. All receptors derive from a male donor in good health and CMV-seropositive.

This clone has just one count. This chain links TRBV5-1 with TRBJ2-7; TRBD2 matches at 12 bases. The J segment lost 3 bases and the V segment lost 3 bases, leaving 13 bases of the junction unmatched. Germline lookup yields CDR1 SGHRS and CDR2 YFSETQ. This CDR3 has 18 amino acids. This CDR3 reads CASSSSTSGRSTYYEQYF. CDR3 in DNA: TGCGCCAGCAGCTCGAGTACTAGCGGGAGGTCCACATACTACGAGCAGTACTTC.

This chain joins TRBV6-4 and TRBJ2-1; 10 bases fit TRBD2. Germline CDR1 and CDR2: MRHNA and SNTAGT. V was clipped by 2 bases and J by 5 bases; unmatched bases: 3. The CDR3 is made up of 15 amino acids. The DNA of the CDR3 is TGTGCCAGCAGTGACCGGCTAGCGGGAGACAATGAGCAGTTCTTC. This sequence encodes CASSDRLAGDNEQFF.

This clone was counted only a few times. This rearrangement joins TRBV28 to TRBJ2-1, with 9 bases aligning to TRBD1. J gave up 6 bases and V 6 bases, and 12 bases lay outside the gene matches. This CDR3 is 16 amino acids long. Germline lookup yields CDR1 MDHEN and CDR2 SYDVKM. In DNA, the CDR3 is TGTGCCAGCAGACCCACCGGGACAGGGTTTGGCAATGAGCAGTTCTTC. This codes for CASRPTGTGFGNEQFF.

This chain links TRBV9 with TRBJ2-7; no clear D gene. Trimming stripped 0 bases from V and 2 bases from J, with 6 bases between. CDR1 and CDR2 from the germline V gene are SGDLS and YYNGEE. CDR3 size: 13 residues. The CDR3: CASSVDEPYEQYF. CDR3 coding DNA: TGTGCCAGCAGCGTAGATGAGCCCTACGAGCAGTACTTC.

The chain's CDR3 is CAWSVFETHSGYTF. In nucleotides, the CDR3 is TGTGCCTGGAGTGTATTTGAGACACACTCTGGCTACACCTTC. The chain joins TRBV30 to TRBJ1-2; D is uncertain. Deletions cut 0 bases from V and 7 bases from J, with 15 bases between. Per germline, CDR1 GTSNPN and CDR2 SVGIG (reference sequence). CDR3 size: 14 residues.

The V call is TRBV10-1, the J call TRBJ2-7; possibly TRBD2 for D (5 bases). Trimming left V 3 bases short and J 9 bases short, with 9 bases between. The CDR3 has 11 residues. Germline CDR1 WNHNN, CDR2 SYGVQD (reference sequence). CDR3 bases: TGCGCCAGCAGTGAATTGGAGGTGCAGTACTTC. Its translation: CASSELEVQYF.

V usage is TRBV28 and J usage is TRBJ2-7, with TRBD1 matching 9 bases. The CDR3 is 15 amino acids. Germline CDR1 and CDR2: MDHEN and SYDVKM. The trim removed 6 bases at V and 5 bases at J, leaving 11 bases unmatched. CDR3 coding DNA: TGTGCCAGCAGCAAATACAGGGGGCAGGTCGACGAGCAGTACTTC. This translates into CASSKYRGQVDEQYF.

The sample holds a few counts of this clone. The rearrangement links TRBV4-2 to TRBJ2-2, with D tentatively TRBD1 (5 bases). The CDR3 sequence is 13 residues long. Germline CDR1 and CDR2: LGHNA and YNFKEQ. Trimming stripped 6 bases from V and 4 bases from J, with 9 bases between. CDR3 protein: CASRAGLTGELFF. The CDR3 bases are TGTGCCAGCAGGGCAGGGCTCACCGGGGAGCTGTTTTTT.

This clone appeared once. V is TRBV18 and J is TRBJ2-1, with D possibly being TRBD1 (6 bases). Germline CDR1 and CDR2: KGHSH and LQKENI. Trimming removed 3 bases at V and 8 bases at J, with 8 bases between. CDR3 length equals 12 residues. DNA for the CDR3: TGTGCCAGCTCACCTTACAGGGATGAGCAGTTCTTC. Protein: CASSPYRDEQFF.

This chain links TRBV7-9 with TRBJ1-1; D is undetermined. CDR1 and CDR2 (germline): SEHNR, FQNEAQ (reference sequence). The CDR3 runs 14 residues. Trimming removed 3 bases from V and 0 bases from J, with 8 bases in between. CDR3 in amino acids: CASSFVELNTEAFF. In nucleotides, the CDR3 is TGTGCCAGCAGCTTTGTTGAGTTGAACACTGAAGCTTTCTTT. Using reference TRBV7-9 and TRBJ1-1 for the parts outside the CDR3, the full variable domain is DTGVSQNPRHKITKRGQNVTFRCDPISEHNRLYWYRQTLGQGPEFLTYFQNEAQLEKSRLLSDRFSAERPKGSFSTLEIQRTEQGDSAMYLCASSFVELNTEAFFGQGTRLTVV.

The gene calls are TRBV4-2 and TRBJ2-5; a possible D gene is TRBD1 (5 bases). Matching the DNA end better, TRBJ2-7 makes the J call doubtful. Germline V gives CDR1 LGHNA, CDR2 YNFKEQ. This CDR3 has 17 amino acids. CDR3 sequence reads: CASSQEADTLVSYEQYF. The CDR3 nucleotides read TGTGCCAGCAGCCAAGAGGCGGACACCCTAGTCTCCTACGAGCAGTACTTC.

This clone has a single count. V usage is TRBV7-8 and J usage is TRBJ1-1; D might be TRBD1 (5 bases). The CDR3 contains 13 residues. CDR1 is SGHVS and CDR2 is FQNEAQ in the germline V gene. Trimming removed 5 bases from V and 9 bases from J, with 16 bases in between. For the CDR3, the DNA is TGTGCCAGCAGCCTTGGGGGGTCTTCCCAAGCTTTCTTT. Translation gives CASSLGGSSQAFF.

The chain recombines TRBV27 with TRBJ1-6; TRBD1 aligns across 7 bases. Per the germline V gene, CDR1 is MNHEY and CDR2 is SMNVEV (reference sequence). V trimming: 6 bases; J trimming: 18 bases; junction bases outside the gene matches: 14. The CDR3 is 13 amino acids. CDR3 DNA: TGTGCCAGCAGACAGACAGGGTCCGAAGGTTACCACTTT. Translation gives CASRQTGSEGYHF.

The V gene is TRBV27, the J gene TRBJ2-1; D is uncertain. Trimming removed 4 bases at V and 5 bases at J, with 15 bases between. Germline CDR1 reads MNHEY; CDR2 reads SMNVEV (reference sequence). CDR3 length: 15 residues. This CDR3 is CASSYQSIINNEQFF. CDR3 nucleotides: TGTGCCAGCAGTTATCAGTCGATCATCAACAATGAGCAGTTCTTC.

The chain uses TRBV2 and TRBJ1-2; D remains ambiguous. Trimming took 2 bases from V and 8 from J, leaving 15 bases between them. Per the germline V gene, CDR1 is SNHLY and CDR2 is FYNNEI. CDR3 size: 14 residues. The CDR3 bases are TGTGCCAGCAGTGAATCTTCCGAGGTTAGCGGCTACACCTTC. Protein: CASSESSEVSGYTF.

The V gene is TRBV19, the J gene TRBJ2-6, with 8 bases that match TRBD1. The V segment lost 8 bases and the J segment 0 bases; nucleotides outside the gene matches: 3. The CDR3 is 15 amino acids. Germline V gene data show CDR1 as LNHDA and CDR2 as SQIVND (reference sequence). The CDR3 reads CASCRGLSGANVLTF. For the CDR3, the DNA is TGTGCCAGTTGCAGGGGGCTCTCTGGGGCCAACGTCCTGACTTTC.

The chain has TRBV7-9 and TRBJ2-4; D might be TRBD2 (6 bases). The CDR3 totals 15 residues. V was cut by 3 bases and J by 6 bases, with 15 bases left in between. CDR1 is SEHNR, CDR2 FQNEAQ, per germline (reference sequence). The CDR3 region has the DNA TGTGCCAGCAGCTTGGGGGGACGCGATATAAACATTCAGTACTTC. It is translated as CASSLGGRDINIQYF.

The V gene is TRBV21-1, the J gene TRBJ2-5; no DNA check was done on the table's D call, TRBD1. TRBV21-1 is shown as a pseudogene. The length of the CDR3 is 21 residues. The CDR3 region is CASSAKGQGPAKEGRQETQYF. For the CDR3, the DNA is TGTGCCAGCAGCGCAAAAGGTCAGGGTCCGGCTAAAGAAGGAAGACAAGAGACCCAGTACTTC.

V gene TRBV6-1 combines with J gene TRBJ1-1; 7 nucleotides align to TRBD1. The CDR3 is made up of 14 amino acids. CDR1 MNHNS and CDR2 SASEGT come from the germline V gene. V lost 6 bases and J lost 0; bases outside the gene matches: 4. CDR3 DNA: TGTGCCAGCAGGGGGGACAGCTTGAACACTGAAGCTTTCTTT. This gives the protein CASRGDSLNTEAFF.

This clone was observed a single time. The chain is built from TRBV27 and TRBJ2-1, with 7 nucleotides matching TRBD2. J was trimmed by 9 bases and V by 5 bases; bases with no gene match: 7. The CDR3 loop spans 13 amino acids. The germline CDR1 and CDR2 sequences are MNHEY and SMNVEV (reference sequence). In DNA form, the CDR3 reads TGTGCCAGCAGTCCTTGGGAGGGGTTTGAGCAGTTCTTC. Translation gives CASSPWEGFEQFF.

This clone occurred once. This chain connects TRBV5-4 to TRBJ1-6; 7 bases agree with TRBD1. The CDR3 is 13 amino acids. The V gene end was trimmed by 4 bases and the J gene end by 9 bases; junction bases not matched to a gene: 4. Germline CDR1 is SGHNT and CDR2 is YYREEE (reference sequence). The CDR3, as DNA: TGTGCCAGCAGCGGGACAGCCGGTTCACCCCTCCACTTT. This gives the protein CASSGTAGSPLHF.

The chain recombines TRBV10-2 with TRBJ2-7; TRBD2 matches at 7 bases. The CDR3 spans 14 residues. After removal of 0 bases from V and 6 bases from J, the junction contained 5 bases not matched to a gene. CDR1 WSHSY and CDR2 SAAADI come from the germline V gene. The DNA for the CDR3 is TGCGCCAGCAGTGAGTCGAGGGAGGGGTCCGAGCAGTACTTC. Its translation is CASSESREGSEQYF.

The chain couples TRBV9 to TRBJ1-4; 7 bases agree with TRBD1. After removal of 5 bases from V and 3 bases from J, the junction contained 7 bases not matched to a gene. This CDR3 is built from 15 residues. Germline CDR1 and CDR2: SGDLS and YYNGEE. CDR3 residues: CASSPRTGSNEKLFF. CDR3 nucleotides: TGTGCCAGCAGTCCTCGGACAGGTTCTAATGAAAAACTGTTTTTT.

The rearrangement uses TRBV19 and TRBJ1-4, with 9 bases that match TRBD1. Germline values: CDR1 LNHDA, CDR2 SQIVND (reference sequence). The V and J ends lost 6 bases and 8 bases, in that order; junction bases with no gene match: 4. This CDR3 spans 13 amino acids. CDR3 amino acids: CASSTGGAEKLFF. The DNA for the CDR3 is TGTGCCAGTAGCACAGGGGGCGCGGAAAAACTGTTTTTT. Full variable domain (outside the CDR3, taken from reference TRBV19 and TRBJ1-4): DGGITQSPKYLFRKEGQNVTLSCEQNLNHDAMYWYRQDPGQGLRLIYYSQIVNDFQKGDIAEGYSVSREKKESFPLTVTSAQKNPTAFYLCASSTGGAEKLFFGSGTQLSVL.

This chain joins TRBV10-3 and TRBJ1-1, with a possible D match to TRBD1 (5 bases). Germline CDR1 and CDR2: ENHRY and SYGVKD. The CDR3 is 13 amino acids. V lost 3 bases to trimming and J lost 4 bases, with 9 bases between them. As DNA, the CDR3 is TGTGCCATCAGTGATATGGGGGGCACTGAAGCTTTCTTT. This translates into CAISDMGGTEAFF.

This chain links TRBV28 with TRBJ2-7, with 9 nucleotides matching TRBD1. The CDR3 covers 17 residues. V lost 2 bases and J lost 4; bases outside the gene matches: 12. CDR1 and CDR2 from the germline V gene are MDHEN and SYDVKM. The CDR3 is CASSLLLDRGVSYEQYF. The CDR3 region has the DNA TGTGCCAGCAGTTTACTCCTGGACAGGGGCGTCTCGTACGAGCAGTACTTC.

The rearrangement links TRBV13 to TRBJ2-2; a possible D gene is TRBD1 (6 bases). In germline, CDR1 is PRHDT, CDR2 FYEKMQ (reference sequence). The V end lost 2 bases, the J end lost 6 bases, and 7 bases lay between the germline ends. The CDR3 sequence is 13 residues long. The CDR3 sequence is CASSLTGSGELFF. The CDR3 DNA reads as TGTGCCAGCAGCTTAACAGGGTCCGGGGAGCTGTTTTTT.

This chain connects TRBV27 to TRBJ2-1; no definite D call. The CDR3 spans 15 residues. Germline CDR1 reads MNHEY; CDR2 reads SMNVEV (reference sequence). The V gene lost 2 bases and the J gene lost 2 bases, with 10 bases spanning the gap. The CDR3 nucleotides read TGTGCCAGCAGTTTAGTCGATACACCCTACAATGAGCAGTTCTTC. It encodes CASSLVDTPYNEQFF.

This clone occurred a few times. This chain links TRBV5-8 with TRBJ1-5; D might be TRBD1 (5 bases). CDR3 length: 14 amino acids. Deletions cut 4 bases from V and 7 bases from J, with 15 bases between. Germline V gene lookup returns CDR1 SGHTS and CDR2 YDEGEE. CDR3 DNA: TGTGCCAGCAGCCCGGGACTCTTGAGGCAGCCCCAGCATTTT. Its translation is CASSPGLLRQPQHF.

The V call is TRBV2, the J call TRBJ1-1, with 10 bases fitting TRBD1. Germline CDR1 and CDR2: SNHLY and FYNNEI. J lost 14 bases, V lost 5 bases, and 14 bases had no gene match. The CDR3 is 14 residues long. The CDR3 region is CASSRSGTGAVLFF. CDR3 DNA sequence: TGTGCCAGCAGTAGATCCGGGACAGGGGCGGTCTTGTTCTTT.